A selection of T cell receptor beta chains follows, all from one sample in a study of blood T cell repertoires in COVID-19. Profiled with immunoSEQ multiplex PCR; TCRdb holds only in-frame clones, not every one. Here the sample spans about 85,000 clones, roughly 89% being singletons. Source material: peripheral blood. All receptors derive from a middle-aged man with acute or convalescent COVID-19. The CDR3 runs from the conserved cysteine through the conserved F or W. Fields, in order: D gene, clone size, J gene, V gene, CDR3 protein, CDR3 DNA. The D gene is left open where the match is weak. A row's size may be missing; if present it is once, few, many or a size class.

d_gene: TRBD1; abundance: once; j_gene: TRBJ1-1; v_gene: TRBV7-2; CDR3aa: CASSSPGQGVGREAFF; CDR3nt: TGTGCCAGCAGCTCGCCGGGACAGGGGGTCGGGAGAGAAGCTTTCTTT
d_gene: TRBD1; abundance: -; j_gene: TRBJ1-2; v_gene: TRBV2; CDR3aa: CASSESRTGGEGYTF; CDR3nt: TGTGCCAGCAGTGAATCCCGGACAGGAGGTGAGGGCTACACCTTC
d_gene: -; abundance: -; j_gene: TRBJ2-2; v_gene: TRBV29-1; CDR3aa: CSVEGQNTGELFF; CDR3nt: TGCAGCGTTGAGGGACAGAACACCGGGGAGCTGTTTTTT
d_gene: TRBD1; abundance: -; j_gene: TRBJ1-2; v_gene: TRBV7-9; CDR3aa: CASARDSTNYGYTF; CDR3nt: TGTGCCAGCGCGCGGGACAGTACTAACTATGGCTACACCTTC
d_gene: TRBD1; abundance: few; j_gene: TRBJ2-2; v_gene: TRBV7-3; CDR3aa: CASSLDRVVTGELFF; CDR3nt: TGTGCCAGCAGCCTCGACAGGGTGGTGACCGGGGAGCTGTTTTTT
d_gene: -; abundance: -; j_gene: TRBJ2-5; v_gene: TRBV6-5; CDR3aa: CASSFSLQETQYF; CDR3nt: TGTGCCAGCAGTTTTAGCCTACAAGAGACCCAGTACTTC
d_gene: -; abundance: -; j_gene: TRBJ2-3; v_gene: TRBV4-3; CDR3aa: CASSQDGTSQMTDTQYF; CDR3nt: TGCGCCAGCAGCCAAGATGGGACTTCCCAGATGACAGATACGCAGTATTTT
d_gene: TRBD1; abundance: -; j_gene: TRBJ1-2; v_gene: TRBV7-2; CDR3aa: CASSSGQGANYGYTF; CDR3nt: TGTGCCAGCAGCTCGGGACAGGGAGCTAACTATGGCTACACCTTC
d_gene: TRBD1; abundance: -; j_gene: TRBJ2-1; v_gene: TRBV7-3; CDR3aa: CASSPSEGATNEQFF; CDR3nt: TGTGCCAGCAGCCCAAGTGAGGGGGCTACCAATGAGCAGTTCTTC
d_gene: -; abundance: once; j_gene: TRBJ2-7; v_gene: TRBV7-2; CDR3aa: CASSPLDSSYEQYF; CDR3nt: TGTGCCAGCAGCCCTCTCGACAGCTCCTACGAGCAGTACTTC
d_gene: -; abundance: -; j_gene: TRBJ2-1; v_gene: TRBV7-2; CDR3aa: CASSFSGGEQFF; CDR3nt: TGTGCCAGCAGTTTCTCCGGCGGTGAGCAGTTCTTC
d_gene: -; abundance: -; j_gene: TRBJ1-1; v_gene: TRBV12-3/TRBV12-4; CDR3aa: CASSLLRNTEAFF; CDR3nt: TGTGCCAGCAGTTTACTGCGGAACACTGAAGCTTTCTTT
d_gene: -; abundance: -; j_gene: TRBJ1-2; v_gene: TRBV29-1; CDR3aa: CSVEDRVSGYTF; CDR3nt: TGCAGCGTTGAAGACAGGGTTAGCGGCTACACCTTC
d_gene: TRBD1; abundance: -; j_gene: TRBJ2-1; v_gene: TRBV18; CDR3aa: CASSIVQGALRDEQFF; CDR3nt: TGTGCCAGCTCGATCGTGCAGGGGGCCCTCAGGGATGAGCAGTTCTTC
d_gene: -; abundance: -; j_gene: TRBJ2-7; v_gene: TRBV6-2/TRBV6-3; CDR3aa: CASSYPTVVGVREQYF; CDR3nt: TGTGCCAGCAGTTACCCTACCGTCGTGGGAGTACGCGAGCAGTACTTC
d_gene: -; abundance: -; j_gene: TRBJ1-6; v_gene: TRBV6-5; CDR3aa: CASTSSGQYNSPLHF; CDR3nt: TGTGCCAGCACCTCCAGCGGACAGTATAATTCACCCCTCCACTTT
d_gene: TRBD1; abundance: -; j_gene: TRBJ1-6; v_gene: TRBV28; CDR3aa: CASSHRGRGFNSPLHF; CDR3nt: TGTGCCAGCAGCCACAGGGGGCGCGGTTTTAATTCACCCCTCCACTTT
d_gene: TRBD1; abundance: -; j_gene: TRBJ2-6; v_gene: TRBV3-1/TRBV3-2; CDR3aa: CASSANRGLGANVLTF; CDR3nt: TGTGCCAGCAGCGCTAACAGGGGGCTTGGGGCCAACGTCCTGACTTTC
d_gene: TRBD2; abundance: once; j_gene: TRBJ2-3; v_gene: TRBV3-1/TRBV3-2; CDR3aa: CASSERLAVDGTDTQYF; CDR3nt: TGTGCCAGCAGCGAACGACTAGCGGTGGACGGCACAGATACGCAGTATTTT
d_gene: -; abundance: -; j_gene: TRBJ1-3; v_gene: TRBV7-3; CDR3aa: CASSLDSEGTIYF; CDR3nt: TGTGCCAGCAGCTTGGACAGTGAGGGCACCATATATTTT
d_gene: -; abundance: -; j_gene: TRBJ2-7; v_gene: TRBV5-5; CDR3aa: CASSLDRAYEQYF; CDR3nt: TGTGCCAGCAGCTTGGACAGGGCCTACGAGCAGTACTTC
d_gene: TRBD1; abundance: -; j_gene: TRBJ2-7; v_gene: TRBV19; CDR3aa: CASSSGQGGYYEQYF; CDR3nt: TGTGCCAGTAGTAGCGGACAGGGTGGTTACTACGAGCAGTACTTC
d_gene: -; abundance: -; j_gene: TRBJ2-1; v_gene: TRBV5-8; CDR3aa: CASSPGFLYEQFF; CDR3nt: TGTGCCAGCAGCCCCGGGTTCCTCTATGAGCAGTTCTTC
d_gene: -; abundance: -; j_gene: TRBJ2-2; v_gene: TRBV18; CDR3aa: CASSRRLNTGELFF; CDR3nt: TGTGCCAGCTCGAGGCGGCTGAACACCGGGGAGCTGTTTTTT
d_gene: TRBD1; abundance: -; j_gene: TRBJ2-1; v_gene: TRBV3-1/TRBV3-2; CDR3aa: CASSLPPGQGSNEQFF; CDR3nt: TGTGCCAGCAGCCTACCACCGGGACAGGGCAGCAATGAGCAGTTCTTC
d_gene: -; abundance: -; j_gene: TRBJ1-2; v_gene: TRBV5-1; CDR3aa: CASRRGFREPDYGYTF; CDR3nt: TGCGCCAGCAGGAGGGGGTTTAGGGAGCCGGACTATGGCTACACCTTC
d_gene: TRBD1; abundance: -; j_gene: TRBJ1-1; v_gene: TRBV5-8; CDR3aa: CASSPSGGTEAFF; CDR3nt: TGTGCCAGCAGCCCCTCAGGGGGAACTGAAGCTTTCTTT
d_gene: TRBD1; abundance: -; j_gene: TRBJ2-5; v_gene: TRBV5-6; CDR3aa: CASSADRGETQYF; CDR3nt: TGTGCCAGCAGCGCCGACAGGGGAGAGACCCAGTACTTC